Following are 9 T cell receptor beta chains from one sample sequenced in a study of blood T cell repertoires in COVID-19 (dated by TCRdb to about 2020). Libraries came from the immunoSEQ multiplex PCR assay. In its TCRdb copy, this immuneACCESS table keeps in-frame sequences only and misses some clones. Where compared with another copy, unresolved V genes explain less than half of these, and the others have no known cause. The table for this sample lists about 330,000 clones; 86% of them were counted only once. The ten biggest clones cover roughly a tenth of the sample. The sample comprised PBMCs or T cells enriched from blood (not recorded which). These receptors all come from a young woman who had recovered from COVID-19.

This chain links TRBV27 with TRBJ1-4; D not certain. With 5 bases removed from V and 8 bases from J, the gap between germline ends came to 15 bases. The CDR3 has 14 residues. Germline loops: CDR1 MNHEY, CDR2 SMNVEV (reference sequence). The CDR3 loop is CASSRRVGEEKLFF. CDR3 DNA: TGTGCCAGCAGTAGGCGTGTCGGGGAGGAAAAACTGTTTTTT. Filled out from reference TRBV27 and TRBJ1-4, the complete variable domain reads EAQVTQNPRYLITVTGKKLTVTCSQNMNHEYMSWYRQDPGLGLRQIYYSMNVEVTDKGDVPEGYKVSRKEKRNFPLILESPSPNQTSLYFCASSRRVGEEKLFFGSGTQLSVL.

The chain uses TRBV7-9 and TRBJ1-2, with D possibly matching TRBD1 (6 bases). CDR3 length: 14 amino acids. Trimming pared 1 base from V and 3 bases from J, leaving 9 bases between. Germline V CDR1 and CDR2: SEHNR, FQNEAQ (reference sequence). The CDR3, as DNA: TGTGCCAGCAGCTTAGGGACAGACTACTATGGCTACACCTTC. It encodes CASSLGTDYYGYTF.

The V and J genes are TRBV29-1 and TRBJ2-3, with 13 bases fitting TRBD2. CDR1 and CDR2 (germline): SQVTM, ANQGSEA. The CDR3 length is 15 residues. V trimming: 6 bases; J trimming: 5 bases; junction bases outside the gene matches: 8. As DNA, the CDR3 is TGCAGCGTGGTGAGACTAGCGGGAGGCATAGATACGCAGTATTTT. Protein: CSVVRLAGGIDTQYF.

J is TRBJ2-1 and V is TRBV18, with D perhaps matching TRBD2 (5 bases). This CDR3 comprises 16 residues. Germline assignment: CDR1 KGHSH and CDR2 LQKENI. Between the trimmed V and J ends, which lost 6 bases and 6 bases, there was a span of 21 bases. The CDR3 DNA is TGTGCCAGCTCGCTCCGCGAAGCGGTAACTAGCAATGAGCAGTTCTTC. Residues: CASSLREAVTSNEQFF.

The table lists this clone with a few counts. The chain uses TRBV12-5 and TRBJ1-1; D is uncertain. Germline V gene lookup returns CDR1 LGHNT and CDR2 FRNRAP. The CDR3 runs 13 residues. The V and J ends lost 1 base and 3 bases respectively, with 6 bases between them. CDR3 amino acids: CASGLAPYTEAFF. The CDR3 DNA follows: TGTGCTAGTGGTTTGGCCCCATACACTGAAGCTTTCTTT.

This clone was detected only a few times. The chain employs TRBV27 and TRBJ2-7; 12 nucleotides match TRBD1. This CDR3 has 14 amino acids. The J segment lost 6 bases and the V segment lost 3 bases, leaving 3 bases of the junction unmatched. Germline V CDR1 and CDR2: MNHEY, SMNVEV (reference sequence). CDR3 in amino acids: CASSFGTGGTEQYF. The CDR3 DNA is TGTGCCAGCAGTTTCGGGACAGGGGGCACCGAGCAGTACTTC.

The chain recombines TRBV19 with TRBJ1-5, with 10 bases that match TRBD1. CDR1 LNHDA and CDR2 SQIVND come from the germline V gene (reference sequence). This CDR3 is 17 amino acids long. With V trimmed by 8 bases and J by 2 bases, 12 bases remained unmatched. DNA of the CDR3: TGTGCCAGTGTCTCCGGGACAGGGGTTTCGGGCAATCAGCCCCAGCATTTT. It codes for CASVSGTGVSGNQPQHF.

This chain connects TRBV5-1 to TRBJ2-1, with 11 nucleotides matching TRBD2. The CDR3 covers 15 residues. Germline lookup yields CDR1 SGHRS and CDR2 YFSETQ. After removal of 4 bases from V and 6 bases from J, the junction contained 6 bases not matched to a gene. The CDR3 DNA follows: TGCGCCAGCAGCACCACTAGCGGGAGAAGCAATGAGCAGTTCTTC. Translation: CASSTTSGRSNEQFF.

This clone has only one observation. V usage is TRBV12-3 or TRBV12-4 and J usage is TRBJ1-1; possibly TRBD1 for D (6 bases). With 7 bases removed from V and 7 bases from J, the gap between germline ends came to 16 bases. CDR3 length equals 13 residues. The CDR3: CASTLSRGFEAFF. The CDR3 DNA follows: TGTGCCAGCACCCTATCAAGGGGGTTTGAAGCTTTCTTT.